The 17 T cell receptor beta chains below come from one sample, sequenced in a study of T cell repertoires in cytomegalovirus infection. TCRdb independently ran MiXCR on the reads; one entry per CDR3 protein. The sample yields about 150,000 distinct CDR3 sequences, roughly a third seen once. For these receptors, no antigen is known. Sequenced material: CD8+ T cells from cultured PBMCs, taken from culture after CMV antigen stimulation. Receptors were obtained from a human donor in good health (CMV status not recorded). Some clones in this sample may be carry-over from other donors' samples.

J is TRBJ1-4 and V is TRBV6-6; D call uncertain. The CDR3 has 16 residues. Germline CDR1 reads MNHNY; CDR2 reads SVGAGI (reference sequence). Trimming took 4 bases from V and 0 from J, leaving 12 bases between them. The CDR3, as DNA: TGTGCCAGCAGTTCCACCAGAAGCCCAACTAATGAAAAACTGTTTTTT. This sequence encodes CASSSTRSPTNEKLFF.

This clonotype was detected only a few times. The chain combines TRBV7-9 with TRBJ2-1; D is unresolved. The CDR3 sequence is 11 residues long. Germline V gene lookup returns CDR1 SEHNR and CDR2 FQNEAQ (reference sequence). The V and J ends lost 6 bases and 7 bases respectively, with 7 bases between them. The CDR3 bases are TGTGCCAGCAGAGTCACGAATGAGCAGTTCTTC. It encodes CASRVTNEQFF.

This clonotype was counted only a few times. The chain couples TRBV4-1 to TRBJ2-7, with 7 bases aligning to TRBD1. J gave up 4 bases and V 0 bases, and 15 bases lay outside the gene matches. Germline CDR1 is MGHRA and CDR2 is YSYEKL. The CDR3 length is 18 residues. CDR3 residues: CASSQDSPSAGGYYEQYF. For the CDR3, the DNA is TGCGCCAGCAGCCAAGATTCCCCCTCGGCAGGGGGTTATTACGAGCAGTACTTC.

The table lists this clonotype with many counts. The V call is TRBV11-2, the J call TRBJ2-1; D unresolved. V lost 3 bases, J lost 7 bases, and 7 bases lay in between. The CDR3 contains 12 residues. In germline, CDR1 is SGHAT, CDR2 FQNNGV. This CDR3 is CASSFVSNEQFF. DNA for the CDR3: TGTGCCAGCAGCTTCGTTTCTAATGAGCAGTTCTTC.

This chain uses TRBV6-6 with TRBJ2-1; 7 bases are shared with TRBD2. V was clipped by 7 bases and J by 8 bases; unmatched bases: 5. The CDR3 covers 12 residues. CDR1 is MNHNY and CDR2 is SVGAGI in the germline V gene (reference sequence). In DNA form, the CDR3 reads TGTGCCAGCACGCGGGAGACCTATGAGCAGTTCTTC. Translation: CASTRETYEQFF.

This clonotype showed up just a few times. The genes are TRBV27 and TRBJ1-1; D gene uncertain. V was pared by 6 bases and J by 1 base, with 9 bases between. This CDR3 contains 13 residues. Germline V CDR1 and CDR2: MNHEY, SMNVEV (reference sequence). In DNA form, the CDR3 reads TGTGCCAGCAGCCATGGACCGAACACTGAAGCTTTCTTT. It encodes CASSHGPNTEAFF.

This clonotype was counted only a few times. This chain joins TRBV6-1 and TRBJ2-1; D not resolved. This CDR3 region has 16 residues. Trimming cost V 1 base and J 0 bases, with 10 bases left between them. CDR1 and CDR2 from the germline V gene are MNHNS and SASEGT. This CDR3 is CASSEEAVSSYNEQFF. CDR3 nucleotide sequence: TGTGCCAGCAGTGAAGAGGCGGTGAGCTCCTACAATGAGCAGTTCTTC.

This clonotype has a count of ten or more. CDR3 nucleotides: TGTGCCAGCAGCGAAGACCCTTCGGAGACCCAGTACTTC. Translation gives CASSEDPSETQYF. The chain employs TRBV7-6 and TRBJ2-5; D remains unclear. The CDR3 has 13 residues. The V and J ends lost 5 bases and 5 bases respectively, with 12 bases between them. Germline lookup yields CDR1 SGHVS and CDR2 FNYEAQ.

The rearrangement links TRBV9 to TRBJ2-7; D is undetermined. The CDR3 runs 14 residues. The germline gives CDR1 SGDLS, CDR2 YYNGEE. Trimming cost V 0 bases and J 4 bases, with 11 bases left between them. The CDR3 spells CASSVAAGVYEQYF. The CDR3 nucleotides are TGTGCCAGCAGCGTAGCGGCAGGAGTTTACGAGCAGTACTTC.

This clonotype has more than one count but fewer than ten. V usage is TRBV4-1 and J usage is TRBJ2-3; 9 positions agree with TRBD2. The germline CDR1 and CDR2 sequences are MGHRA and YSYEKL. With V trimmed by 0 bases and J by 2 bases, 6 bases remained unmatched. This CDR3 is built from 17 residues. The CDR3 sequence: CASSQDIPSGATDTQYF. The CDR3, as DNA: TGCGCCAGCAGCCAAGATATTCCTAGCGGGGCCACAGATACGCAGTATTTT.

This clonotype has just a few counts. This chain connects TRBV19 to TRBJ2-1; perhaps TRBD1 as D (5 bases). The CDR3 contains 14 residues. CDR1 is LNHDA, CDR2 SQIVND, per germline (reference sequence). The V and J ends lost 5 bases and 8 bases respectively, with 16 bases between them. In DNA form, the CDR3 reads TGTGCCAGTAGTTTAGGACATCCCTGGGATGAGCAGTTCTTC. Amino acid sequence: CASSLGHPWDEQFF.

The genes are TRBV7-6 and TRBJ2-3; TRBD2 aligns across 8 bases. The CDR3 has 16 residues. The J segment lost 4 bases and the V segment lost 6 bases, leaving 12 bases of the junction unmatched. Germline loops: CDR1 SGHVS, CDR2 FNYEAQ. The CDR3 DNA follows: TGTGCCAGCAGGGCTACTAGCGGCTCGGGACCAGATACGCAGTATTTT. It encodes CASRATSGSGPDTQYF. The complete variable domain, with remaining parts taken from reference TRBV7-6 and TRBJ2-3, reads GAGVSQSPRYKVTKRGQDVALRCDPISGHVSLYWYRQALGQGPEFLTYFNYEAQQDKSGLPNDRFSAERPEGSISTLTIQRTEQRDSAMYRCASRATSGSGPDTQYFGPGTRLTVL.

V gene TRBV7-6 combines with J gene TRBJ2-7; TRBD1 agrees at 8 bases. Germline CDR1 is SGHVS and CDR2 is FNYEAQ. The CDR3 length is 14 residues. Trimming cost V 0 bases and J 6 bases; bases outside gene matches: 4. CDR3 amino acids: CASSLADRESEQYF. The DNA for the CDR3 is TGTGCCAGCAGCTTAGCGGACAGGGAGAGCGAGCAGTACTTC. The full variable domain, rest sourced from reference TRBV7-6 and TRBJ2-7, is GAGVSQSPRYKVTKRGQDVALRCDPISGHVSLYWYRQALGQGPEFLTYFNYEAQQDKSGLPNDRFSAERPEGSISTLTIQRTEQRDSAMYRCASSLADRESEQYFGPGTRLTVT.

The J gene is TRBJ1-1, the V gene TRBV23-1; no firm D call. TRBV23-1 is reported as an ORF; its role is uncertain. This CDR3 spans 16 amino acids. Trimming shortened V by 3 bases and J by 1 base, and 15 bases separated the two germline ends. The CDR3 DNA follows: TGCGCCAGCAGTCACCCCAAGGGAACGGAGAACACTGAAGCTTTCTTT. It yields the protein CASSHPKGTENTEAFF.

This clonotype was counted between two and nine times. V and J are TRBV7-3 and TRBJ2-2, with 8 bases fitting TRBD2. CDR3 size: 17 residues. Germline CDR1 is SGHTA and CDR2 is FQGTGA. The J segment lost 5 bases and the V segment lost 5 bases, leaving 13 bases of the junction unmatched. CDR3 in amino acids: CASSLTSAGLGTGELFF. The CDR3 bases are TGTGCCAGCAGCCTGACTTCGGCGGGACTAGGGACCGGGGAGCTGTTTTTT.

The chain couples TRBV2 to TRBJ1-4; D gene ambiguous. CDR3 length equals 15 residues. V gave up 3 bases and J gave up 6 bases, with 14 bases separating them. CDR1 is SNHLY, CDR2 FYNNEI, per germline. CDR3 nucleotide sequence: TGTGCCAGCAGTGAGGTCAGCCTGACGTATGAAAAACTGTTTTTT. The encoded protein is CASSEVSLTYEKLFF.

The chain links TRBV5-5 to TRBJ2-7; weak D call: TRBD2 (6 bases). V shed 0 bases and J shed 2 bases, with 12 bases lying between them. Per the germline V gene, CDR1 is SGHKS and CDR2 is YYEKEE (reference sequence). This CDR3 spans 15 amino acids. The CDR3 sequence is CASSLGISGTYEQYF. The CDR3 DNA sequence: TGTGCCAGCAGCTTGGGTATTAGCGGAACCTACGAGCAGTACTTC. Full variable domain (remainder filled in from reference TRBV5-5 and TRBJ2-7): DAGVTQSPTHLIKTRGQQVTLRCSPISGHKSVSWYQQVLGQGPQFIFQYYEKEERGRGNFPDRFSARQFPNYSSELNVNALLLGDSALYLCASSLGISGTYEQYFGPGTRLTVT.